These 8 T cell receptor beta chains came from one sample sequenced in a study of blood T cell repertoires in COVID-19 (dated by TCRdb to about 2020). The library was made by the immunoSEQ multiplex PCR assay. TCRdb retrieved this table from immuneACCESS and kept in-frame rearrangements only. Not all clones are present; in checked studies, unresolved V genes account for under half, and no reason is known for the remainder. The sample includes 62,000 or so clones, with about 86% observed a single time. Over 1.3% of the sample rests with the top ten. Sequences were obtained from peripheral blood. The receptors were gathered from a woman aged 60-75 years with acute or convalescent COVID-19.

V gene TRBV7-8 combines with J gene TRBJ1-5; perhaps TRBD1 as D (6 bases). V was clipped by 4 bases and J by 7 bases, with 14 bases between them. The CDR3 runs 14 residues. CDR1 is SGHVS and CDR2 is FQNEAQ in the germline V gene. For the CDR3, the DNA is TGTGCCAGCAGCTCCAACAGGGTGGGCCAGCCCCAGCATTTT. Its translation is CASSSNRVGQPQHF.

The chain has TRBV14 and TRBJ2-1; TRBD1 matches at 8 bases. Losses at the gene ends were 2 bases for V and 7 bases for J; bases not matched to a gene: 7. Germline CDR1 and CDR2: SGHDN and FVKESK. The CDR3 has 15 amino acids. The CDR3 region is CASSQPRTGKNEQFF. CDR3 coding DNA: TGTGCCAGCAGCCAACCCCGGACAGGGAAAAATGAGCAGTTCTTC.

This clone was seen once. The J gene is TRBJ2-5, the V gene TRBV19, with a possible D match to TRBD1 (5 bases). CDR3 length: 13 amino acids. CDR1 is LNHDA and CDR2 is SQIVND in the germline V gene (reference sequence). Trimming stripped 6 bases from V and 2 bases from J, with 10 bases between. The CDR3 protein is CASSQGVQETQYF. In DNA, the CDR3 is TGTGCCAGTAGCCAGGGTGTGCAAGAGACCCAGTACTTC.

V gene TRBV5-1 combines with J gene TRBJ2-5, with 7 bases matching TRBD1. CDR3 size: 15 residues. Germline loops: CDR1 SGHRS, CDR2 YFSETQ. V lost 6 bases and J lost 7; bases outside the gene matches: 15. The chain's CDR3 is CASKQGYTRDLTQYF. CDR3 in DNA: TGCGCCAGCAAACAGGGGTATACCCGCGATTTGACCCAGTACTTC.

This chain uses TRBV28 with TRBJ1-2; 7 nucleotides align to TRBD1. Looked up from germline, CDR1 is MDHEN and CDR2 is SYDVKM. This CDR3 contains 13 residues. V lost 4 bases and J lost 8; bases outside the gene matches: 7. The CDR3 region has the DNA TGTGCCAGCAGTTACGACAGGGATCGAGGCTACACCTTC. Protein product: CASSYDRDRGYTF.

This clone was observed once. The chain recombines TRBV5-4 with TRBJ1-1; 7 nucleotides agree with TRBD1. The CDR3 has 16 amino acids. In germline, CDR1 is SGHNT, CDR2 YYREEE (reference sequence). V was clipped by 0 bases and J by 5 bases; unmatched bases: 10. CDR3 region: CASSLGGQTGLTEAFF. The CDR3 region has the DNA TGTGCCAGCAGCTTGGGGGGTCAGACAGGGCTGACTGAAGCTTTCTTT.

This clone was seen just once. This rearrangement joins TRBV28 to TRBJ1-1; maybe TRBD1 (5 bases). Germline values: CDR1 MDHEN, CDR2 SYDVKM. The V end was cut by 7 bases, the J end by 10 bases, with 16 bases between. The CDR3 has 12 residues. The CDR3 DNA follows: TGTGCCAGCACCACAGTGGGGCCCGTAGCTTTCTTT. It specifies CASTTVGPVAFF.

The gene calls are TRBV19 and TRBJ2-4, with D possibly matching TRBD1 (5 bases). Per germline, CDR1 LNHDA and CDR2 SQIVND (reference sequence). V lost 8 bases to trimming and J lost 2 bases, with 16 bases between them. The CDR3 contains 15 residues. CDR3 sequence reads: CASAQGTGTKNIQYF. The CDR3 region has the DNA TGTGCCAGTGCCCAGGGTACCGGAACCAAAAACATTCAGTACTTC.